The clone carrying this TCR beta chain was detected ten times or more. The entry originates in a study of T-cell memory formation after mild COVID-19. From the 5' RACE reads, TCRdb called clonotypes with MiXCR, one entry per CDR3 protein. The sample comprises some 280,000 distinct CDR3 sequences, 15% to 20% of which are singletons, and 20% to 25% rests with the top ten. The sequence derives from a man between 18 and 35 years old who had mild COVID-19 (a few samples of this study predate the infection). Cell type and time point are not known. The sample comprised PBMCs or a T cell subset sorted from them (not recorded which).

The CDR3, as DNA: TGCGCCAGCAGCTTGGGACCCCCCAAAGAGACCCAGTACTTC. Amino acids: CASSLGPPKETQYF. This sequence joins TRBV5-1 and TRBJ2-5, with D unresolved. V was shortened by 0 bases and J by 3 bases, with 9 bases between the two germline ends. The CDR3 sequence is 14 residues long. CDR1 is SGHRS and CDR2 is YFSETQ in the germline V gene. Complete variable domain (other parts from reference TRBV5-1 and TRBJ2-5): KAGVTQTPRYLIKTRGQQVTLSCSPISGHRSVSWYQQTPGQGLQFLFEYFSETQRNKGNFPGRFSGRQFSNSRSEMNVSTLELGDSALYLCASSLGPPKETQYFGPGTRLLVL.